This T cell receptor beta chain was captured by sequencing in a study of response to subunit inactivated influenza vaccine (dated by TCRdb to the late 2010s). As for the study more broadly: Deep quantitative T cell receptor repertoire profiling was used in the study to track responses to a trivalent subunit inactivated influenza vaccine. Study-wide conclusions, independent of this receptor: The authors proposed that each seasonal influenza vaccination may bring in only a limited number of new T cells.

V loses 4 bases at its end and J loses 7 bases; junction bases beyond the gene matches: 3. The germline V gene supplies CDR1 LGHNA and CDR2 YSLEER. The CDR3 spans 14 residues, from the cysteine through the phenylalanine. The read is trimmed to its CDR3 DNA, 42 bases read in frame from base 1. The library was built by means of RT-PCR. Instrument on record: Illumina HiSeq 2500. TCRdb reprocessing: public reads trimmed at Q25 with fastp, clones called with MiXCR, in-frame beta chains kept. Every distinct CDR3 protein forms one entry, paired with its most common genes and DNA. Here the sample has about half a million distinct CDR3 sequences; roughly 27% occur a single time. In total, the top ten clones hold 1.5% to 2% of the sample. About this clonotype itself: Its target antigen remains unknown. Within one base of it there is no much larger clone, and no base qualities were kept.

This specimen consisted of CD4+ T cells sorted from PBMCs, obtained roughly 5 days after vaccination. The chain uses TRBV4-3 and TRBJ2-2; 10 bases in between match TRBD1. The origin of this receptor is a man over 45 who received an inactivated influenza vaccine. Donor details come from another sample of the same person, matched by shared clones. The CDR3 amino acid sequence is: CASSPGQGYGELFF. The base sequence is TGCGCCAGCAGCCCGGGACAGGGGTACGGGGAGCTGTTTTTT.